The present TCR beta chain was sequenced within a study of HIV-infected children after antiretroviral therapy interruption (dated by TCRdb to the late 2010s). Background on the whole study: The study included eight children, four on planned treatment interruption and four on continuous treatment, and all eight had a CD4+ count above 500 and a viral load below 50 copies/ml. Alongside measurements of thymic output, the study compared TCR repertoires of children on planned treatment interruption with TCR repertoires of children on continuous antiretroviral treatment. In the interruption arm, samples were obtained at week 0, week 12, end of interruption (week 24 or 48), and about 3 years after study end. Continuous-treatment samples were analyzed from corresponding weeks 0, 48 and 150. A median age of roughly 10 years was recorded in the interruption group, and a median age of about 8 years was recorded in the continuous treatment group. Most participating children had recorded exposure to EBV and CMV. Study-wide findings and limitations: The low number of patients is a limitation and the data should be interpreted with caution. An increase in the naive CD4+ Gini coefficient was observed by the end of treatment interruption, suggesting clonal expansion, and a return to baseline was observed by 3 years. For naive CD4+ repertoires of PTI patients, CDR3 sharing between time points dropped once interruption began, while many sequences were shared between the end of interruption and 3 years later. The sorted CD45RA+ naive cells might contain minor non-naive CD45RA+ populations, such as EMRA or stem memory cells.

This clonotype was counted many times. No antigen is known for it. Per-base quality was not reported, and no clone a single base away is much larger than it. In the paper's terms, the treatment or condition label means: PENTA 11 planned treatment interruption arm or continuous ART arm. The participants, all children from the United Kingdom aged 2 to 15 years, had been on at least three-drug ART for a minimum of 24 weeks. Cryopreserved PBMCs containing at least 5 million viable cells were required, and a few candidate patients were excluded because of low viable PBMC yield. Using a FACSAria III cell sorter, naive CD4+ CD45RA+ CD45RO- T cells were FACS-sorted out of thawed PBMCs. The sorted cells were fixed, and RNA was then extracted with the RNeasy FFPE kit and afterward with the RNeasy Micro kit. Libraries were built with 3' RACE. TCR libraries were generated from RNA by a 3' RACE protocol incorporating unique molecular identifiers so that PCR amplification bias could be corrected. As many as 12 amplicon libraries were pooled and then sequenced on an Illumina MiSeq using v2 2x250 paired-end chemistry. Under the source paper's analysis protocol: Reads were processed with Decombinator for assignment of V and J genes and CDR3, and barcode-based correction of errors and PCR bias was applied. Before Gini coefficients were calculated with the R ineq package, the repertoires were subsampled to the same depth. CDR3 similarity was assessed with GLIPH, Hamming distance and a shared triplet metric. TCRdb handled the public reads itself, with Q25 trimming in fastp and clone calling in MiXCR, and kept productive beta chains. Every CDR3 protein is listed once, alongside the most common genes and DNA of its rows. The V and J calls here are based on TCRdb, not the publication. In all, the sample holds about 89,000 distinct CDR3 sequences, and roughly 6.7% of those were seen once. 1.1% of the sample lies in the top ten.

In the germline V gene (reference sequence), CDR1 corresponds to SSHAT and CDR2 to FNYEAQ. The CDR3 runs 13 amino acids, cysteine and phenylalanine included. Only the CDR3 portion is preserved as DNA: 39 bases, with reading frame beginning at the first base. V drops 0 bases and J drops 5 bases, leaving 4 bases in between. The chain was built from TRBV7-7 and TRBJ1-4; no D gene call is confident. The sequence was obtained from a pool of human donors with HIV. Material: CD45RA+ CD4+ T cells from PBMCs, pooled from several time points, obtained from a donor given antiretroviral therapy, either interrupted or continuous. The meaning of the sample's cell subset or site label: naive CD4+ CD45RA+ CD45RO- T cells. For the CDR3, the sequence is CASSLAPNEKLFF. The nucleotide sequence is TGTGCCAGCAGCTTAGCTCCGAATGAAAAACTGTTTTTT. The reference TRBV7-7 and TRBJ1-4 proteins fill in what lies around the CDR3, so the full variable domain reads GAGVSQSPRYKVTKRGQDVTLRCDPISSHATLYWYQQALGQGPEFLTYFNYEAQPDKSGLPSDRFSAERPEGSISTLTIQRTEQRDSAMYRCASSLAPNEKLFFGSGTQLSVL.